The clone carrying this T cell receptor (beta chain) has just a few counts. The antigen is not known. This entry belongs to a study of human T cells and chemical hapten exposure. Study information: Patients, a majority of them female, were diagnosed with alopecia areata, totalis or universalis. Study observations and caveats: Because they had alopecia, donors may respond immunologically unlike healthy people.

Time point of the sample: patch test 1, 2 weeks after DPC sensitization. The treatment here: therapeutic diphenylcyclopropenone sensitization with weekly scalp DPC. Separate cDNA molecules received unique molecular identifiers, which the library attached to them. TCRdb passed the RACE reads through MiXCR, listing each CDR3 protein once. The data hold 150,000 to 200,000 distinct CDR3 sequences, with around 13% observed a single time. Germline CDR1 and CDR2: SGHKS and YYEKEE (reference sequence). Trimming removed 1 base from V and 0 bases from J, with 13 bases in between. There are 16 residues in the CDR3.

The V gene is TRBV5-5, the J gene TRBJ1-2, with D perhaps matching TRBD1 (5 bases). This sequence originates from a woman aged 25-40 years with alopecia areata. Some clones in this sample may be carry-over from other donors' samples. The sequenced sample was whole blood, obtained in connection with sensitization to the hapten diphenylcyclopropenone (DPC). The CDR3 region has the DNA TGTGCCAGCAGCTTGTTCCAGCAGGGCGCTAACTATGGCTACACCTTC. Translated, it gives CASSLFQQGANYGYTF.